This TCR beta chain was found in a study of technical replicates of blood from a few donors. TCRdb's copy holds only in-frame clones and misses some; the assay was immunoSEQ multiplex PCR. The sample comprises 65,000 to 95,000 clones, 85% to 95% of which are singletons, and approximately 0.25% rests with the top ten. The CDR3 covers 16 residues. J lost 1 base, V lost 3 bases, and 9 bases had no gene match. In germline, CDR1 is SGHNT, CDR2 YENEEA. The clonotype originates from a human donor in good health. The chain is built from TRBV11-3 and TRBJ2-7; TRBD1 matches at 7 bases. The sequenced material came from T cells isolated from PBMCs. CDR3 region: CASSLKGAGASYEQYF. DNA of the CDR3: TGTGCCAGCAGCTTGAAGGGGGCAGGGGCTTCCTACGAGCAGTACTTC.